This T cell receptor (beta chain) derives from a study of cytomegalovirus exposure and HLA in healthy donors. 13 Jbeta primers and 60 Vbeta primers were used for the PCR. Sequenced by immunoSEQ multiplex PCR; TCRdb stores in-frame clones only, minus some. Among more than 200,000 clones listed, about three quarters were seen once. Trimming left V 2 bases short and J 5 bases short, with 18 bases between. From germline, CDR1 is MNHEY and CDR2 SMNVEV (reference sequence). The CDR3 consists of 16 residues. This clone has only one observation. The sequencing sample was made of PBMCs. The sequence was obtained from a man aged 35 to 55 in good health and CMV-seronegative. The chain combines TRBV27 with TRBJ1-1, with a weak D call TRBD1 (5 bases). The CDR3 sequence is CASSLRIGGLSTEAFF. The CDR3 bases are TGTGCCAGCAGTTTAAGGATCGGGGGGTTGTCTACTGAAGCTTTCTTT.